Shown below are 20 T cell receptor beta chains from a single sample sequenced in a study of metastatic and nonmetastatic thyroid tumors. TCRdb called clones again from the PCR reads with MiXCR. The table includes 21,000 or so clones, around 20% detected once. Every patient underwent thyroid surgery untreated. The sample taken for sequencing was blood. These receptor sequences come from a male donor with papillary thyroid cancer or a benign thyroid nodule (not recorded which). Some clones in this sample may be carry-over from other donors' samples.

The chain has TRBV27 and TRBJ2-7; maybe TRBD1 (6 bases). In germline, CDR1 is MNHEY, CDR2 SMNVEV (reference sequence). V gave up 3 bases and J gave up 2 bases, with 8 bases separating them. CDR3 length: 13 amino acids. CDR3: CASSFRGAYEQYF. In nucleotides, the CDR3 is TGTGCCAGCAGTTTCAGGGGAGCCTACGAGCAGTACTTC.

This clone was picked up many times. The rearrangement uses TRBV5-6 and TRBJ2-7; D gene ambiguous. This CDR3 has 15 amino acids. CDR1 and CDR2 from the germline V gene are SGHDT and YYEEEE. V was trimmed by 3 bases and J by 3 bases, leaving 16 bases between them. The CDR3 coding sequence is TGTGCCAGCAGCTCGTGGCGAGTAGCCTTCTACGAGCAGTACTTC. Protein: CASSSWRVAFYEQYF.

This clone was counted many times. The CDR3 DNA reads as TGTGCCAGCGCTAGAGTGGGCGTAACGAACACCGGGGAGCTGTTTTTT. Protein sequence: CASARVGVTNTGELFF. The rearrangement uses TRBV27 and TRBJ2-2; D unresolved. V was shortened by 8 bases and J by 0 bases, with 16 bases between the two germline ends. The CDR3 runs 16 residues. Germline CDR1 and CDR2: MNHEY and SMNVEV (reference sequence).

This clone counts as medium-sized. This CDR3 reads CASSGDTYEQYF. The CDR3 region has the DNA TGCGCCAGCAGTGGGGACACCTACGAGCAGTACTTC. V gene TRBV10-1 combines with J gene TRBJ2-7, with a possible D match to TRBD1 (6 bases). Germline V CDR1 and CDR2: WNHNN, SYGVQD (reference sequence). The CDR3 totals 12 residues. V lost 4 bases and J 2 bases, leaving 6 bases between the germline ends.

This clone was seen ten or more times. V gene TRBV5-1 combines with J gene TRBJ1-3, with D unclear. Germline V lookup: CDR1 SGHRS, CDR2 YFSETQ. Trimming removed 1 base at V and 3 bases at J, with 14 bases between. The CDR3 length is 16 residues. CDR3 in amino acids: CASSLLGGIYGNTIYF. For the CDR3, the DNA is TGCGCCAGCAGCTTGTTGGGAGGGATTTATGGAAACACCATATATTTT.

This clone has at least ten counts. V and J are TRBV9 and TRBJ2-2, with TRBD2 as a possible D gene (7 bases). V was cut by 7 bases and J by 1 base, with 14 bases left in between. The CDR3 runs 15 residues. Germline assignment: CDR1 SGDLS and CDR2 YYNGEE. CDR3 protein: CASSKGGLNTGELFF. The CDR3, as DNA: TGTGCCAGCTCCAAGGGGGGGTTGAACACCGGGGAGCTGTTTTTT.

Ten or more counts support this clone. The chain employs TRBV2 and TRBJ2-7; D unclear. This CDR3 comprises 16 residues. From germline, CDR1 is SNHLY and CDR2 FYNNEI. The V end lost 2 bases, the J end lost 4 bases, and 18 bases lay between the germline ends. Here the CDR3 reads CASSERLSFLEYEQYF. The DNA of the CDR3 is TGTGCCAGCAGTGAACGCCTCAGCTTTCTGGAATACGAGCAGTACTTC.

This clone was recorded at least ten times. The chain carries TRBV9 and TRBJ1-2; 9 bases map to TRBD1. J gave up 4 bases and V 4 bases, and 14 bases lay outside the gene matches. Germline V gives CDR1 SGDLS, CDR2 YYNGEE. The CDR3 contains 17 residues. The CDR3 is CASSPRTGVALGYGYTF. The CDR3 DNA reads TGTGCCAGCAGCCCCCGGACAGGGGTAGCCCTGGGCTATGGCTACACCTTC.

There are many counts of this clone. J is TRBJ2-1 and V is TRBV9; 9 bases line up with TRBD2. The ends lost 6 bases at V and 2 bases at J; junction bases unmatched: 3. Per the germline V gene, CDR1 is SGDLS and CDR2 is YYNGEE. The CDR3 is 14 residues long. CDR3 amino acids: CASNSGGPYNEQFF. The CDR3 coding sequence is TGTGCCAGCAATAGCGGGGGCCCCTACAATGAGCAGTTCTTC.

V gene TRBV5-6 combines with J gene TRBJ2-5; 9 bases line up with TRBD2. CDR1 is SGHDT, CDR2 YYEEEE, per germline. The CDR3 length is 18 residues. The junction had 18 bases not matched to a gene; V was cut back by 4 bases and J by 5 bases. The CDR3: CASSRQASGMGSGETQYF. Written as DNA, the CDR3 is TGTGCCAGCAGCCGTCAGGCTAGCGGGATGGGTAGTGGTGAGACCCAGTACTTC.

This clone was detected ten times or more. V gene TRBV9 combines with J gene TRBJ1-4; D remains unclear. V was pared by 0 bases and J by 8 bases, with 11 bases between. CDR1 SGDLS and CDR2 YYNGEE come from the germline V gene. The CDR3 loop spans 14 amino acids. DNA for the CDR3: TGTGCCAGCAGCGTAGGGCCATTACGGGAAAAACTGTTTTTT. Protein: CASSVGPLREKLFF.

This clone occurred many times. This chain uses TRBV3-1 with TRBJ1-6; TRBD1 matches 7 bases. CDR3 size: 15 residues. V trimming: 6 bases; J trimming: 8 bases; junction bases outside the gene matches: 10. Germline lookup yields CDR1 LGHDT and CDR2 YNNKEL (reference sequence). The CDR3, as DNA: TGTGCCAGCAGGGGAGACAGGGTGGCGGATTCACCCCTCCACTTT. Amino acid sequence: CASRGDRVADSPLHF.

The genes are TRBV20-1 and TRBJ2-3; 12 positions match TRBD2. This CDR3 contains 15 residues. Looked up from germline, CDR1 is DFQATT and CDR2 is SNEGSKA (reference sequence). The trim removed 3 bases at V and 9 bases at J, leaving 10 bases unmatched. The DNA for the CDR3 is TGCAGTGCTAGGCCCCAGACTAGCGGGAGAGCCACGCAGTATTTT. The encoded protein is CSARPQTSGRATQYF.

In the case of this clone: A much larger clone differs from this one at a single base, so this may be a read error. The chain joins TRBV19 to TRBJ2-1, with 11 bases fitting TRBD2. The CDR3 runs 16 residues. CDR1 LNHDA and CDR2 SQIVND come from the germline V gene (reference sequence). CDR3 coding DNA: TGTGCCAGTAGGGTTAGCGGGGGGGCCTTTATCCATGAGCAGTCCTTC. Its protein product is CASRVSGGAFIHEQSF.

This chain links TRBV5-6 with TRBJ2-7; D is ambiguous. V was cut by 0 bases and J by 4 bases, with 11 bases left in between. CDR1 SGHDT and CDR2 YYEEEE come from the germline V gene. This CDR3 is 14 amino acids long. The CDR3 loop is CASSLAENEYEQYF. As DNA, the CDR3 is TGTGCCAGCAGCTTGGCGGAAAACGAATACGAGCAGTACTTC.

The chain recombines TRBV20-1 with TRBJ1-3, with D maybe TRBD1 (6 bases). The CDR3 consists of 15 residues. With 3 bases removed from V and 0 bases from J, the gap between germline ends came to 12 bases. The germline gives CDR1 DFQATT, CDR2 SNEGSKA (reference sequence). The CDR3 DNA reads as TGCAGTGCTAGCCCCGGACAGAGCTCTGGAAACACCATATATTTT. The encoded protein is CSASPGQSSGNTIYF.

This clone was picked up many times. The chain joins TRBV6-5 to TRBJ2-6; TRBD1 aligns across 7 bases. The CDR3 contains 16 residues. Germline CDR1 is MNHEY and CDR2 is SVGAGI. V lost 0 bases, J lost 2 bases, and 1 base stayed unmatched. Here the CDR3 reads CASSYSQGTGANVLTF. The CDR3 nucleotides read TGTGCCAGCAGTTACTCACAGGGGACTGGGGCCAACGTCCTGACTTTC.

The chain joins TRBV27 to TRBJ2-7, with 12 positions matching TRBD2. V gave up 4 bases and J gave up 3 bases; unmatched junction bases: 10. From germline, CDR1 is MNHEY and CDR2 SMNVEV (reference sequence). This CDR3 is 17 amino acids long. The CDR3 DNA reads as TGTGCCAGCAGTTCCTGGCTGACTAGCGGGAGAAACTACGAGCAGTACTTC. It codes for CASSSWLTSGRNYEQYF.

This clone was observed at least ten times. V and J are TRBV20-1 and TRBJ2-3; either TRBD1 or TRBD2 may fit D (5 bases each). The CDR3 has 16 amino acids. Germline assignment: CDR1 DFQATT and CDR2 SNEGSKA (reference sequence). Trimming left V 0 bases short and J 0 bases short, with 13 bases between. Here the CDR3 DNA reads TGCAGTGCTAGAGATCAACGGGGACGGAGCACAGATACGCAGTATTTT. This encodes CSARDQRGRSTDTQYF.

This clone has ten or more counts. J is TRBJ1-2 and V is TRBV5-1; TRBD1 matches 11 bases. Germline trimming cut 3 bases from V and 4 bases from J; bases unmatched to any gene: 2. The CDR3 sequence is 14 residues long. Germline CDR1 SGHRS, CDR2 YFSETQ. CDR3 nucleotides: TGCGCCAGCAGCTCCGGGACAGGGGGCTATGGCTACACCTTC. Translated, it gives CASSSGTGGYGYTF.